Listed below are T cell receptor beta chains from one sample, sequenced in a study of shared clonotypes between healthy human individuals. TCRdb's table, derived via immunoSEQ multiplex PCR, lists solely in-frame clones and lacks some. The sample shows millions of clones, just over 90% of them seen only once. Sequencing input: naive CD4+ T cells from PBMCs. The receptors were gathered from a man aged 18 to 35 in good health. Some clones in this sample may be carry-over from other donors' samples. Both conserved end residues are part of each CDR3. The D gene is left open where the match is weak. Clone size is not always given. Where it is, it says once, few, many or a class for expanded clones.

d_call: TRBD1; clone_size: -; j_call: TRBJ1-2; cdr3_length: 15; v_call: TRBV6-5; cdr3_nt: TGTGCCAGCAGTAACCCGGGACAGGGGGCGCGAGGCTACACCTTC; cdr3_aa: CASSNPGQGARGYTF
d_call: -; clone_size: -; j_call: TRBJ2-3; cdr3_length: 15; v_call: TRBV7-3; cdr3_nt: TGTGCCAGCAGCTTAGCTCATCCTAGCACAGATACGCAGTATTTT; cdr3_aa: CASSLAHPSTDTQYF
d_call: -; clone_size: once; j_call: TRBJ2-3; cdr3_length: 14; v_call: TRBV6-1; cdr3_nt: TGTGCCAGCAGTGAAGGGGGGATCCCAGATACGCAGTATTTT; cdr3_aa: CASSEGGIPDTQYF
d_call: -; clone_size: -; j_call: TRBJ1-4; cdr3_length: 14; v_call: TRBV4-1; cdr3_nt: TGCGCCAGCAGCCCAGAGACAACTAATGAAAAACTGTTTTTT; cdr3_aa: CASSPETTNEKLFF
d_call: -; clone_size: -; j_call: TRBJ1-5; cdr3_length: 14; v_call: TRBV11-2; cdr3_nt: TGTGCCAGCAGCTTAGATGGAGGGAATCAGCCCCAGCATTTT; cdr3_aa: CASSLDGGNQPQHF
d_call: -; clone_size: -; j_call: TRBJ2-1; cdr3_length: 14; v_call: TRBV10-3; cdr3_nt: TGTGCCATCAGTGAGTCAGGACGAAGGTATGAGCAGTTCTTC; cdr3_aa: CAISESGRRYEQFF
d_call: -; clone_size: -; j_call: TRBJ1-4; cdr3_length: 13; v_call: TRBV6-6; cdr3_nt: TGTGCCAGAGGACAAATAAGGTATGAAAAACTGTTTTTT; cdr3_aa: CARGQIRYEKLFF
d_call: -; clone_size: once; j_call: TRBJ2-7; cdr3_length: 15; v_call: TRBV30; cdr3_nt: TGTGCCTGGAGTGTACCCAACGGCCGCCCCTACGAGCAGTACTTC; cdr3_aa: CAWSVPNGRPYEQYF
d_call: -; clone_size: -; j_call: TRBJ2-7; cdr3_length: 18; v_call: TRBV4-1; cdr3_nt: TGCGCCAGCAGCCAAGGGGCCCGCGGCGGAGCTCTCTCCTACGAGCAGTACTTC; cdr3_aa: CASSQGARGGALSYEQYF
d_call: TRBD2; clone_size: -; j_call: TRBJ2-7; cdr3_length: 14; v_call: TRBV27; cdr3_nt: TGTGCCAGCAGTTCGCCCTCCCGGAACAGCGGGGGTCACTTC; cdr3_aa: CASSSPSRNSGGHF
d_call: TRBD1; clone_size: -; j_call: TRBJ2-7; cdr3_length: 15; v_call: TRBV28; cdr3_nt: TGTGCCAGCACTTCTACCGGGACAGGGTACTACGAGCAGTACTTC; cdr3_aa: CASTSTGTGYYEQYF
d_call: TRBD2; clone_size: -; j_call: TRBJ2-1; cdr3_length: 16; v_call: TRBV5-4; cdr3_nt: TGTGCCAGCAGCCGTGGTCTAGCGGGAGTGGGGAGTGAGCAGTTCTTC; cdr3_aa: CASSRGLAGVGSEQFF
d_call: TRBD2; clone_size: -; j_call: TRBJ2-7; cdr3_length: 16; v_call: TRBV4-1; cdr3_nt: TGCGCCAGCAGCCAAGGATTTAGCGGGAGAGCCTACGAGCAGTACTTC; cdr3_aa: CASSQGFSGRAYEQYF
d_call: TRBD2; clone_size: -; j_call: TRBJ2-2; cdr3_length: 14; v_call: TRBV7-7; cdr3_nt: TGTGCCAGCAGCCCCCGCGGGGGGGAGGGGGAGCTGTTTTTT; cdr3_aa: CASSPRGGEGELFF
d_call: -; clone_size: -; j_call: TRBJ1-1; cdr3_length: 15; v_call: TRBV6-5; cdr3_nt: TGTGCCAGCAGTGGGGGACATCCCGTGAACACTGAAGCTTTCTTT; cdr3_aa: CASSGGHPVNTEAFF
d_call: -; clone_size: once; j_call: TRBJ1-2; cdr3_length: 11; v_call: TRBV29-1; cdr3_nt: TGCAGCGCCCTACTGAACTATGGCTACACCTTC; cdr3_aa: CSALLNYGYTF
d_call: -; clone_size: -; j_call: TRBJ2-2; cdr3_length: 16; v_call: TRBV5-1; cdr3_nt: TGCGCCAGCAGCTCGATCGGAGGGCCGAACACCGGGGAGCTGTTTTTT; cdr3_aa: CASSSIGGPNTGELFF
d_call: -; clone_size: -; j_call: TRBJ2-7; cdr3_length: 14; v_call: TRBV30; cdr3_nt: TGTGCCTGGAGTCCGGGGGCCAACTCCTACGAGCAGTACTTC; cdr3_aa: CAWSPGANSYEQYF
d_call: TRBD1; clone_size: few; j_call: TRBJ1-5; cdr3_length: 16; v_call: TRBV7-9; cdr3_nt: TGTGCCAGCAGCCTTCAGGGGGCGGTGGGCAATCAGCCCCAGCATTTT; cdr3_aa: CASSLQGAVGNQPQHF
d_call: TRBD1; clone_size: -; j_call: TRBJ1-4; cdr3_length: 14; v_call: TRBV19; cdr3_nt: TGTGCCAGTAGTTGGGGACAGGGATATGAAAAACTGTTTTTT; cdr3_aa: CASSWGQGYEKLFF
d_call: TRBD2; clone_size: -; j_call: TRBJ2-7; cdr3_length: 15; v_call: TRBV6-4; cdr3_nt: TGTGCCAGCATCACGGCAGACGGGGGGTCAGGGGAGCAGTACTTC; cdr3_aa: CASITADGGSGEQYF
d_call: TRBD1; clone_size: -; j_call: TRBJ2-6; cdr3_length: 16; v_call: TRBV7-3; cdr3_nt: TGTGCCAGCAGCCTGGACAGGTTCTCTGGGGCCAACGTCCTGACTTTC; cdr3_aa: CASSLDRFSGANVLTF
d_call: -; clone_size: once; j_call: TRBJ2-5; cdr3_length: 13; v_call: TRBV6-1; cdr3_nt: TGTGCCAGCAGGGAAAGGGCCCGCGGGACCCAGTACTTC; cdr3_aa: CASRERARGTQYF
d_call: -; clone_size: once; j_call: TRBJ2-1; cdr3_length: 15; v_call: TRBV10-2; cdr3_nt: TGCGCCAGCAGTGAGGCCCGGGGGTCCTCGAATGAGCAGTTCTTC; cdr3_aa: CASSEARGSSNEQFF
d_call: -; clone_size: once; j_call: TRBJ1-1; cdr3_length: 14; v_call: TRBV27; cdr3_nt: TGTGCCAGCAGTTTAGAGTGGTCGGACACTGAAGCTTTCTTT; cdr3_aa: CASSLEWSDTEAFF
d_call: -; clone_size: -; j_call: TRBJ1-4; cdr3_length: 15; v_call: TRBV6-1; cdr3_nt: TGTGCCAGCTCGACTCACAGGGCAGGGGATGAAAAACTGTTTTTT; cdr3_aa: CASSTHRAGDEKLFF
d_call: -; clone_size: -; j_call: TRBJ2-7; cdr3_length: 15; v_call: TRBV30; cdr3_nt: TGTGCCTGGAGTGTATTGGGCTGGAGGGCCTACGAGCAGTACTTC; cdr3_aa: CAWSVLGWRAYEQYF
d_call: -; clone_size: once; j_call: TRBJ2-1; cdr3_length: 16; v_call: TRBV2; cdr3_nt: TGTGCCAGCAGTCTTACTTACTGGAGCTCCTACAATGAGCAGTTCTTC; cdr3_aa: CASSLTYWSSYNEQFF
d_call: -; clone_size: once; j_call: TRBJ2-1; cdr3_length: 16; v_call: TRBV6-5; cdr3_nt: TGTGCCAGCAGTTACTCGAGGTGGAGAAACTACAATGAGCAGTTCTTC; cdr3_aa: CASSYSRWRNYNEQFF
d_call: -; clone_size: once; j_call: TRBJ2-7; cdr3_length: 14; v_call: TRBV6-5; cdr3_nt: TGTGCCAGCAGTCAGGATTGGGGTGGAACTGAGCAGTACTTC; cdr3_aa: CASSQDWGGTEQYF
d_call: TRBD1; clone_size: -; j_call: TRBJ1-3; cdr3_length: 19; v_call: TRBV5-1; cdr3_nt: TGCGCCAGCAGCTTGGTTAGACAGGGGGCCGGGGACTCTGGAAACACCATATATTTT; cdr3_aa: CASSLVRQGAGDSGNTIYF
d_call: -; clone_size: -; j_call: TRBJ2-7; cdr3_length: 11; v_call: TRBV20-1; cdr3_nt: TGCAGTGCTAGAGTGATCTACGAGCAGTACTTC; cdr3_aa: CSARVIYEQYF
d_call: -; clone_size: -; j_call: TRBJ2-5; cdr3_length: 13; v_call: TRBV7-2; cdr3_nt: TGTGCCAGCAGCTTAAATCAGAAAGAGACCCAGTACTTC; cdr3_aa: CASSLNQKETQYF
d_call: TRBD1; clone_size: -; j_call: TRBJ2-1; cdr3_length: 15; v_call: TRBV18; cdr3_nt: TGTGCCAGCTCACCTCCGGGACAGGGGTTGAATGAGCAGTTCTTC; cdr3_aa: CASSPPGQGLNEQFF
d_call: -; clone_size: once; j_call: TRBJ2-5; cdr3_length: 15; v_call: TRBV7-2; cdr3_nt: TGTGCCAGCAGCTTAGGGACGGGAGTCGGAGAGACCCAGTACTTC; cdr3_aa: CASSLGTGVGETQYF
d_call: TRBD1; clone_size: -; j_call: TRBJ2-5; cdr3_length: 14; v_call: TRBV5-6; cdr3_nt: TGTGCCAGCAGCCGGGGACAGGCGGAGGGGGCCCAGTACTTC; cdr3_aa: CASSRGQAEGAQYF
d_call: -; clone_size: -; j_call: TRBJ1-1; cdr3_length: 14; v_call: TRBV2; cdr3_nt: TGTGCCACCAGGGTGGGTCAAACGAACACTGAAGCTTTCTTT; cdr3_aa: CATRVGQTNTEAFF
d_call: TRBD1; clone_size: -; j_call: TRBJ1-2; cdr3_length: 13; v_call: TRBV5-4; cdr3_nt: TGTGCCAGCAGCTCAAGACAGGGTGGTGGCTACACCTTC; cdr3_aa: CASSSRQGGGYTF
d_call: -; clone_size: once; j_call: TRBJ2-7; cdr3_length: 17; v_call: TRBV5-4; cdr3_nt: TGTGCCAGCAGCCCAGAGCACCTAGCCGGGACCACGTCCGAGCAGTACTTC; cdr3_aa: CASSPEHLAGTTSEQYF
d_call: -; clone_size: few; j_call: TRBJ2-7; cdr3_length: 14; v_call: TRBV21-1; cdr3_nt: TGTGCCAGCAGCAAACGGCAGATATTCTACGAGCAGTACTTC; cdr3_aa: CASSKRQIFYEQYF
d_call: -; clone_size: -; j_call: TRBJ2-4; cdr3_length: 15; v_call: TRBV30; cdr3_nt: TGTGCCTGGAGTGCTAGATGGATAGCCAAAAACATTCAGTACTTC; cdr3_aa: CAWSARWIAKNIQYF